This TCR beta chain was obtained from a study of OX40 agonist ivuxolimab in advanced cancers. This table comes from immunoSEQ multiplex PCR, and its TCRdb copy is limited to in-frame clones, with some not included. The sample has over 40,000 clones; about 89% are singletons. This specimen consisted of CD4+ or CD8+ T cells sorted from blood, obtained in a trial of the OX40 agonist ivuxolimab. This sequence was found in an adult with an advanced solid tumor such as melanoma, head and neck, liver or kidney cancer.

CDR3 residues: CASRGIVDEKLFF. In DNA form, the CDR3 reads TGTGCCAGCAGGGGGATAGTAGATGAAAAACTGTTTTTT. The chain combines TRBV6-1 with TRBJ1-4; D is unresolved. Germline V CDR1 and CDR2: MNHNS, SASEGT. CDR3 length: 13 amino acids. With 6 bases removed from V and 6 bases from J, the gap between germline ends came to 11 bases.